This entry is about one T cell receptor (beta chain). Its antigen is still unknown. This entry is derived from a study of cytomegalovirus exposure and HLA in healthy donors. Broader study findings: Sequence variants that were highly shared formed a cluster that was likely a sequencing artifact. Association of a missense DCLRE1C variant with TCR beta V- and J-gene trimming was reported in a later analysis. HLA restriction was apparent for most CMV-associated TCR beta chains in a later analysis. Researchers reported in a later analysis that common viral pathogens appeared linked to several top clusters.

The V segment lost 8 bases and the J segment 5 bases; nucleotides outside the gene matches: 14. The CDR3 runs to 15 residues. CDR1 is MNHEY and CDR2 is SMNVEV in the germline V gene (reference sequence). PCR used 60 Vbeta primers and 13 Jbeta primers. The data were produced by immunoSEQ multiplex PCR, yet TCRdb's version contains in-frame clones alone and is incomplete. Among over 150,000 clones, more than 75% were seen once, and the ten largest hold about 8.3%. Sequencing input: PBMCs. The chain carries TRBV27 and TRBJ2-5, with 7 nucleotides matching TRBD1. The TCR sequence derives from a man younger than 45 in good health and CMV-seropositive. The CDR3 here is CASRPGGARRETQYF. CDR3 in DNA: TGTGCCAGCCGCCCAGGGGGTGCGCGCCGGGAGACCCAGTACTTC.